Listed here are 24 T cell receptor beta chains from one sample, sequenced in a study of T-cell memory formation after mild COVID-19. Using its own MiXCR run on the 5' RACE reads, TCRdb lists one record per CDR3 protein. The table lists 95,000 to 120,000 distinct CDR3 sequences, 20% to 25% of them singletons. The specimen sequenced was PBMCs or a T cell subset sorted from them (not recorded which). These receptors were taken from a young man who had mild COVID-19 (a few samples of this study predate the infection). Cell type and time point are not known.

The rearrangement joins TRBV2 to TRBJ2-4; D unclear. The CDR3 length is 16 residues. V lost 4 bases and J lost 0, with 13 bases in between. Germline loops: CDR1 SNHLY, CDR2 FYNNEI. CDR3 nucleotides: TGTGCCAGCAGTGTTCGTAGGGATTTAGCCAAAAACATTCAGTACTTC. It codes for CASSVRRDLAKNIQYF.

The chain has TRBV28 and TRBJ1-6; D ambiguous. The CDR3 extends over 12 amino acids. V lost 3 bases and J 10 bases, leaving 7 bases between the germline ends. Germline-derived CDR1 and CDR2 are MDHEN and SYDVKM. CDR3 region: CASSFSGSPLHF. In DNA form, the CDR3 reads TGTGCCAGCAGTTTTAGTGGGTCACCCCTCCACTTT.

The chain combines TRBV7-9 with TRBJ1-4; no definite D call. Germline-derived CDR1 and CDR2 are SEHNR and FQNEAQ (reference sequence). Trimming removed 6 bases from V and 5 bases from J, with 13 bases in between. The CDR3 is made up of 14 amino acids. CDR3 amino acids: CASSLQNSNEKLFF. DNA of the CDR3: TGTGCCAGCAGTCTACAGAACTCGAATGAAAAACTGTTTTTT.

The chain carries TRBV4-3 and TRBJ2-1, with TRBD2 identical over 9 bases. Germline trimming cut 0 bases from V and 9 bases from J; bases unmatched to any gene: 9. CDR3 size: 16 residues. The V gene's germline CDR1 is LGHNA and CDR2 YSLEER. As DNA, the CDR3 is TGCGCCAGCAGCCAAGAAGGCCCTAGCGGGGTCTTTGAGCAGTTCTTC. Translation: CASSQEGPSGVFEQFF.

This clonotype came up a few times. The chain has TRBV4-3 and TRBJ2-5; 9 bases map to TRBD2. Trimming removed 4 bases from V and 0 bases from J; junction bases left unmatched: 12. The CDR3 is 18 amino acids. Germline CDR1 is LGHNA and CDR2 is YSLEER. This CDR3 is CASSRGDSAGGNQETQYF. The CDR3 nucleotides are TGCGCCAGCAGCCGAGGGGATAGTGCGGGAGGGAACCAAGAGACCCAGTACTTC.

This clonotype appeared a few times. The J gene is TRBJ2-7, the V gene TRBV4-3; TRBD1 is a possible D gene (6 bases). V was pared by 0 bases and J by 5 bases, with 14 bases between. Germline V gives CDR1 LGHNA, CDR2 YSLEER. The CDR3 loop spans 15 amino acids. The CDR3 DNA follows: TGCGCCAGCAGCCAAGATAGCACAGGGTTCAACGAGCAGTACTTC. Translating gives CASSQDSTGFNEQYF.

The rearrangement links TRBV29-1 to TRBJ2-7, with a weak D call TRBD1 (6 bases). Germline V CDR1 and CDR2: SQVTM, ANQGSEA. V was clipped by 3 bases and J by 6 bases, with 9 bases between them. The CDR3 length is 11 residues. The CDR3 protein is CSVEAQGEQYV. As DNA, the CDR3 is TGCAGCGTTGAGGCACAGGGCGAGCAGTACGTC.

The V and J genes are TRBV7-9 and TRBJ1-1; 7 nucleotides agree with TRBD1. Germline lookup yields CDR1 SEHNR and CDR2 FQNEAQ (reference sequence). V lost 5 bases and J lost 7; bases outside the gene matches: 4. CDR3 length equals 12 residues. CDR3 region: CASSPDRDEAFF. The CDR3 coding sequence is TGTGCCAGCAGCCCCGACAGGGATGAAGCTTTCTTT. Together with reference TRBV7-9 and TRBJ1-1, the CDR3 gives the full variable domain: DTGVSQNPRHKITKRGQNVTFRCDPISEHNRLYWYRQTLGQGPEFLTYFQNEAQLEKSRLLSDRFSAERPKGSFSTLEIQRTEQGDSAMYLCASSPDRDEAFFGQGTRLTVV.

This clonotype was detected only a few times. This chain connects TRBV4-3 to TRBJ1-5; D is ambiguous. Germline CDR1 reads LGHNA; CDR2 reads YSLEER. V gave up 4 bases and J gave up 2 bases, with 12 bases separating them. The CDR3 runs to 15 residues. DNA of the CDR3: TGCGCCAGCAGCCCAATCGCTAACGGCAATCAGCCCCAGCATTTT. Its protein is CASSPIANGNQPQHF.

This clonotype was observed once. This rearrangement joins TRBV27 to TRBJ1-2, with 10 bases identical to TRBD1. The length of the CDR3 is 15 residues. J lost 8 bases, V lost 2 bases, and 8 bases had no gene match. Germline V lookup: CDR1 MNHEY, CDR2 SMNVEV (reference sequence). Here the CDR3 reads CASSLGQGGSGGYTF. The DNA of the CDR3 is TGTGCCAGCAGTTTAGGACAGGGGGGGTCGGGCGGCTACACCTTC.

The V call is TRBV15, the J call TRBJ2-1, with D unresolved. The germline CDR1 and CDR2 sequences are LNHNV and YYDKDF (reference sequence). The CDR3 loop spans 12 amino acids. Deletions cut 6 bases from V and 8 bases from J, with 11 bases between. CDR3 in DNA: TGTGCCACCAGTCCCTTGGATCATGAGCAGTTCTTC. Protein: CATSPLDHEQFF. Looking up the rest from reference TRBV15 and TRBJ2-1 gives the full variable domain: DAMVIQNPRYQVTQFGKPVTLSCSQTLNHNVMYWYQQKSSQAPKLLFHYYDKDFNNEADTPDNFQSRRPNTSFCFLDIRSPGLGDTAMYLCATSPLDHEQFFGPGTRLTVL.

This chain joins TRBV7-9 and TRBJ1-2, with D maybe TRBD1 (6 bases). Germline CDR1 and CDR2: SEHNR and FQNEAQ (reference sequence). The germline V and J ends were trimmed by 8 bases and 7 bases, with 14 bases remaining between them. The CDR3 loop spans 12 amino acids. CDR3 in amino acids: CASRLTGLGYTF. Here the CDR3 DNA reads TGTGCCAGCCGACTTACAGGGCTTGGCTACACCTTC.

V gene TRBV4-3 combines with J gene TRBJ1-2; the D is unclear. V gave up 1 base and J gave up 8 bases, with 23 bases separating them. The CDR3 consists of 17 residues. Looked up from germline, CDR1 is LGHNA and CDR2 is YSLEER. Written as DNA, the CDR3 is TGCGCCAGCAGCCAAGTGATGGACGAATTGATACCCCGCGGCTACACCTTC. It specifies CASSQVMDELIPRGYTF.

This clonotype was seen more than once but under ten times. The chain recombines TRBV4-1 with TRBJ2-7; 11 bases align to TRBD1. The trim removed 2 bases at V and 5 bases at J, leaving 8 bases unmatched. The CDR3 extends over 16 amino acids. The germline CDR1 and CDR2 sequences are MGHRA and YSYEKL. Here the CDR3 reads CASSQPIGQGAHEQYF. The CDR3 nucleotides are TGCGCCAGCAGCCAACCTATCGGACAGGGGGCTCACGAGCAGTACTTC.

This clonotype was found many times. J is TRBJ2-7 and V is TRBV6-2 or TRBV6-3; no clear D. With 2 bases removed from V and 2 bases from J, the gap between germline ends came to 7 bases. CDR3 size: 13 residues. Germline values: CDR1 MNHEY, CDR2 SVGEGT. The CDR3 is CASSYAGPYEQYF. In DNA form, the CDR3 reads TGTGCCAGCAGTTACGCCGGACCCTACGAGCAGTACTTC.

In DNA, the CDR3 is TGTGCCAGCGGCTGGGGGTCTATGGTCACAGATACGCAGTATTTT. The encoded protein is CASGWGSMVTDTQYF. V gene TRBV27 combines with J gene TRBJ2-3; D may be TRBD1 or TRBD2 (5 bases each). Germline V gene sequence: CDR1 MNHEY, CDR2 SMNVEV (reference sequence). V shed 8 bases and J shed 2 bases, with 17 bases lying between them. The CDR3 is made up of 15 amino acids.

The rearrangement joins TRBV20-1 to TRBJ1-2; 8 nucleotides align to TRBD1. The CDR3 covers 14 residues. From germline, CDR1 is DFQATT and CDR2 SNEGSKA (reference sequence). J lost 7 bases, V lost 3 bases, and 10 bases had no gene match. CDR3 sequence (DNA): TGCAGTGCTAGTTGGTTCAGGGGGCGAAGTGGCTACACCTTC. It is translated as CSASWFRGRSGYTF.

The V and J genes are TRBV4-2 and TRBJ1-4; TRBD1 matches at 7 bases. The J segment lost 8 bases and the V segment lost 2 bases, leaving 8 bases of the junction unmatched. Germline assignment: CDR1 LGHNA and CDR2 YNFKEQ. CDR3 size: 15 residues. CDR3 in amino acids: CASSQPGQSGEKLFF. The CDR3 DNA sequence: TGTGCCAGCAGCCAACCGGGACAGAGCGGGGAAAAACTGTTTTTT.

This clonotype was picked up a small number of times. The chain links TRBV3-1 to TRBJ2-6; D ambiguous. CDR3 length: 17 amino acids. V lost 0 bases and J 3 bases, leaving 12 bases between the germline ends. The V gene's germline CDR1 is LGHDT and CDR2 YNNKEL (reference sequence). The CDR3 DNA sequence: TGTGCCAGCAGCCAAGAGAGGTCGGGTGGTGGGGCCAACGTCCTGACTTTC. Encoded protein: CASSQERSGGGANVLTF.

The CDR3 region is CASSADRGQETQYF. Written as DNA, the CDR3 is TGTGCCAGCAGCGCTGACAGGGGTCAAGAGACCCAGTACTTC. V gene TRBV7-9 combines with J gene TRBJ2-5; 8 nucleotides match TRBD1. The CDR3 runs 14 residues. Germline V lookup: CDR1 SEHNR, CDR2 FQNEAQ (reference sequence). V was pared by 5 bases and J by 2 bases, with 4 bases of the junction left unmatched.

The rearrangement links TRBV11-2 to TRBJ2-5; D not certain. Germline loops: CDR1 SGHAT, CDR2 FQNNGV. With 6 bases removed from V and 5 bases from J, the gap between germline ends came to 13 bases. CDR3 length: 13 residues. The CDR3 spells CASREPNVETQYF. Here the CDR3 DNA reads TGTGCCAGCAGGGAGCCCAACGTGGAGACCCAGTACTTC.

J is TRBJ2-7 and V is TRBV4-1, with a possible D match to TRBD2 (5 bases). CDR3 size: 16 residues. The germline CDR1 and CDR2 sequences are MGHRA and YSYEKL. V was clipped by 0 bases and J by 5 bases, with 17 bases between them. CDR3 coding DNA: TGCGCCAGCAGCCAAGAGTACACCGGGGATCGGGACGAGCAGTACTTC. Amino acid sequence: CASSQEYTGDRDEQYF.

The table lists this clonotype with a few counts. CDR3 nucleotide sequence: TGTGCCAGCAGTTTCCGGGTTTCGGCGGAGCAGTACTTC. Translated: CASSFRVSAEQYF. The chain carries TRBV27 and TRBJ2-7; no clear D gene. Germline CDR1 reads MNHEY; CDR2 reads SMNVEV (reference sequence). Trimming stripped 3 bases from V and 7 bases from J, with 13 bases between. The CDR3 consists of 13 residues.

CDR3 loop: CASSLVASSYEQYF. CDR3 bases: TGTGCCAGCAGCTTAGTTGCGAGCTCCTACGAGCAGTACTTC. The V and J genes are TRBV7-2 and TRBJ2-7; no firm D call. Per germline, CDR1 SGHTA and CDR2 FQGNSA. Trimming removed 1 base at V and 0 bases at J, with 7 bases between. This CDR3 is built from 14 residues.